The entry below gives a single TCR beta chain sequence along with its context. Participant-given clinical history determined each cohort assignment. Exposed participants encountered a COVID-19 case during the 2 weeks preceding study entry. Profiled with immunoSEQ multiplex PCR; TCRdb holds only in-frame clones, not every one. Of 300,000 to 400,000 clones listed, 90% are singletons. The data derive from a study of blood T cell repertoires in COVID-19. Trimming took off 2 bases at V and 4 bases at J, with 11 bases between the two ends. This CDR3 has 15 residues. Germline V lookup: CDR1 SGHVS, CDR2 FQNEAQ.

Sequencing input: PBMCs or T cells enriched from blood (not recorded which). This clonotype was sampled from a woman in her twenties or thirties who had been exposed to COVID-19. The genes are TRBV7-8 and TRBJ1-4; D might be TRBD1 (5 bases). The CDR3 loop reads CASSLSQGINEKLFF. The DNA of the CDR3 is TGTGCCAGCAGCTTAAGTCAGGGAATTAATGAAAAACTGTTTTTT.